The 22 T cell receptor beta chains in this list originate from one sample, sequenced in a study of monozygotic twins with inflammatory bowel disease. TCRdb reprocessed the 5' RACE reads, with one entry per CDR3 protein and no DNA. The table for this sample gives approximately 160,000 distinct CDR3 sequences. Sequencing input: blood. These receptors all stem from a human donor with ulcerative colitis or Crohn's disease, or a healthy co-twin of an affected twin (not recorded which).

This chain uses TRBV5-5 with TRBJ2-1; TCRdb's D call of TRBD2 is untestable without DNA. Germline CDR1 SGHKS, CDR2 YYEKEE (reference sequence). This CDR3 has 13 amino acids. CDR3 protein: CASSTTTGGEQFF.

The V call is TRBV7-6, the J call TRBJ2-7; TCRdb's D call, TRBD1, is unchecked because there is no DNA. CDR3 size: 14 residues. From germline, CDR1 is SGHVS and CDR2 FNYEAQ. CDR3 in amino acids: CASSPWTGPYEQYF.

The chain has TRBV18 and TRBJ2-5. CDR1 and CDR2 from the germline V gene are KGHSH and LQKENI. CDR3 length equals 13 residues. The CDR3: CASSDQSRETQYF.

This chain uses TRBV10-3 with TRBJ2-2; absent DNA, TCRdb's TRBD2 call cannot be checked. The CDR3 is 14 residues long. Germline V lookup: CDR1 ENHRY, CDR2 SYGVKD. The CDR3: CAIRGGPNTGELFF.

This rearrangement joins TRBV18 to TRBJ1-5; TCRdb gives TRBD1 as the D gene, but with no DNA this cannot be confirmed. Germline loops: CDR1 KGHSH, CDR2 LQKENI. The CDR3 sequence is 13 residues long. The CDR3 region is CASSWTGPAPLVF.

CDR3 loop: CATSLRTTQGYTF. The V gene is TRBV15, the J gene TRBJ1-2. CDR3 length: 13 residues. Germline-derived CDR1 and CDR2 are LNHNV and YYDKDF (reference sequence).

The rearrangement joins TRBV6-1 to TRBJ2-1; with no DNA, the TCRdb D assignment of TRBD2 cannot be verified. In germline, CDR1 is MNHNS, CDR2 SASEGT. CDR3 length: 14 amino acids. The chain's CDR3 is CATSASSVLNEQFF.

The gene calls are TRBV3-1 and TRBJ1-1; checking the TCRdb D call of TRBD1 is not possible without DNA. Per the germline V gene, CDR1 is LGHDT and CDR2 is YNNKEL (reference sequence). The CDR3 runs to 11 residues. CDR3 sequence reads: CASSLRGTAFF.

The chain carries TRBV7-2 and TRBJ2-2; TCRdb lists TRBD2, though no DNA is available to test this call. The CDR3 covers 16 residues. Germline V lookup: CDR1 SGHTA, CDR2 FQGNSA. The CDR3 protein is CASRGGLALNTGELFF.

The J gene is TRBJ2-1, the V gene TRBV20-1; lacking DNA, the TRBD2 call made by TCRdb goes unchecked. Germline loops: CDR1 DFQATT, CDR2 SNEGSKA (reference sequence). The CDR3 length is 15 residues. The CDR3 reads CSAKTGLAGGHEQFF.

The gene calls are TRBV12-5 and TRBJ1-5. CDR3 size: 12 residues. Germline V gene lookup returns CDR1 LGHNT and CDR2 FRNRAP. CDR3 amino acids: CASGFGNQPQHF.

This rearrangement joins TRBV11-3 to TRBJ1-4; TCRdb picks TRBD1, but there is no DNA to check that call. Germline values: CDR1 SGHNT, CDR2 YENEEA. The CDR3 totals 15 residues. The CDR3 protein is CASSYRTGVNEKLFF. Full variable domain (outside the CDR3, taken from reference TRBV11-3 and TRBJ1-4): EAGVVQSPRYKIIEKKQPVAFWCNPISGHNTLYWYLQNLGQGPELLIRYENEEAVDDSQLPKDRFSAERLKGVDSTLKIQPAELGDSAVYLCASSYRTGVNEKLFFGSGTQLSVL.

The chain combines TRBV7-8 with TRBJ2-5. The germline V gene has CDR1 SGHVS and CDR2 FQNEAQ. The CDR3 length is 14 residues. CDR3 amino acids: CASSLNGVQETQYF.

V and J are TRBV14 and TRBJ2-2. This CDR3 has 13 residues. Germline V gene lookup returns CDR1 SGHDN and CDR2 FVKESK. The CDR3 region is CASSSTYTGELFF. Filled out from reference TRBV14 and TRBJ2-2, the complete variable domain reads EAGVTQFPSHSVIEKGQTVTLRCDPISGHDNLYWYRRVMGKEIKFLLHFVKESKQDESGMPNNRFLAERTGGTYSTLKVQPAELEDSGVYFCASSSTYTGELFFGEGSRLTVL.

The chain links TRBV6-2 or TRBV6-3 to TRBJ1-2; no DNA is available, so the TRBD1 call from TCRdb remains unchecked. The CDR3 spans 15 residues. From germline, CDR1 is MNHEY and CDR2 SVGEGT. CDR3 in amino acids: CASVPRSNGNYGYTF.

The V and J genes are TRBV18 and TRBJ2-7; TCRdb's D call, TRBD2, is unchecked because there is no DNA. The CDR3 has 14 residues. The germline gives CDR1 KGHSH, CDR2 LQKENI. The CDR3: CASSPHPGLYEQYF.

The chain joins TRBV5-1 to TRBJ2-1; the D gene TCRdb calls, TRBD2, cannot be checked with no DNA. Germline V gene lookup returns CDR1 SGHRS and CDR2 YFSETQ. The CDR3 extends over 17 amino acids. CDR3 protein: CASGQGGGAVSYNEQFF.

This chain connects TRBV7-2 to TRBJ2-7; no DNA is available, so the TRBD1 call from TCRdb remains unchecked. The germline CDR1 and CDR2 sequences are SGHTA and FQGNSA. The CDR3 length is 15 residues. Here the CDR3 reads CASSLGRGGGYEQYF.

The chain uses TRBV7-9 and TRBJ2-3; the TCRdb D gene call, TRBD1, has no DNA to confirm it. Germline values: CDR1 SEHNR, CDR2 FQNEAQ (reference sequence). The CDR3 runs to 14 residues. The CDR3 spells CASSRDRRTDTQYF.

V gene TRBV5-1 combines with J gene TRBJ2-4. The length of the CDR3 is 14 residues. Germline V gene sequence: CDR1 SGHRS, CDR2 YFSETQ. The CDR3 protein is CASRYESVANIQYF.

V gene TRBV20-1 combines with J gene TRBJ1-4; TCRdb indicates TRBD1, and absent DNA this call remains unverified. This CDR3 comprises 12 residues. Germline CDR1 and CDR2: DFQATT and SNEGSKA (reference sequence). The CDR3 loop reads CSAPVMGSKNVF.

J is TRBJ1-5 and V is TRBV10-3. CDR1 and CDR2 (germline): ENHRY, SYGVKD. This CDR3 is built from 14 residues. The CDR3: CAISEFRSDQPQHF.